This TCR beta chain is drawn from a study of CD8 T cells in ankylosing spondylitis. There are 17 residues in the CDR3. Germline lookup yields CDR1 SGHTA and CDR2 FQGNSA. V was pared by 2 bases and J by 8 bases, with 22 bases between. Findings of the study overall: What appeared characteristic of ankylosing spondylitis blood was a TCR beta motif of fewer than ten highly homologous variants.

TCRdb re-analysed the 5' RACE reads in MiXCR, keeping a single row per CDR3 protein. This table holds about 90,000 distinct CDR3 sequences, roughly 10% found once. As to this clonotype: The antigen remains unidentified.

J is TRBJ2-1 and V is TRBV7-2; maybe TRBD2 (5 bases). The receptor comes from a male donor with ankylosing spondylitis. Sequencing used blood, either unsorted or a sorted T cell fraction (not recorded which). The CDR3 region has the DNA TGTGCCAGCAGCTTAAGTTCGGCGGGTTACGAGTCGGATGAGCAGTTCTTC. Translating gives CASSLSSAGYESDEQFF.